This T cell receptor beta chain is from a study of metastatic and nonmetastatic thyroid tumors. Whole-study context: Patients with malignant and benign thyroid disease provided blood and tumor or nodule tissue, whose repertoires were compared. The study, taken as a whole, reports: Across blood and tumor, TCR beta diversity in malignant thyroid tumors was reportedly significantly higher than in benign nodules.

TCRdb re-called clones from the PCR reads using MiXCR. The sample contains over 40,000 clones, approximately 10% of which appear only once. Patients underwent thyroid surgery, and none had received any treatment before it. The CDR3 loop spans 18 amino acids. Per the germline V gene, CDR1 is SGDLS and CDR2 is YYNGEE. V lost 6 bases and J lost 2; bases outside the gene matches: 14. This clone was observed many times. The antigen is not known. This may stem from a read error, because a much larger clone lies one nucleotide away. Within the sample, other DNA sequences also encode this same CDR3. This chain links TRBV9 with TRBJ2-1, with TRBD2 identical over 10 bases. This receptor was taken from a female donor with papillary thyroid cancer or a benign thyroid nodule (not recorded which). Some clones in this sample may be carry-over from other donors' samples. The sample was blood. The CDR3 nucleotides read TGTGCCAGCACTCCCAAGGCAGGACTAGCGGAGACCTACAATGAGCAGTTCTTC. Amino acid sequence: CASTPKAGLAETYNEQFF.